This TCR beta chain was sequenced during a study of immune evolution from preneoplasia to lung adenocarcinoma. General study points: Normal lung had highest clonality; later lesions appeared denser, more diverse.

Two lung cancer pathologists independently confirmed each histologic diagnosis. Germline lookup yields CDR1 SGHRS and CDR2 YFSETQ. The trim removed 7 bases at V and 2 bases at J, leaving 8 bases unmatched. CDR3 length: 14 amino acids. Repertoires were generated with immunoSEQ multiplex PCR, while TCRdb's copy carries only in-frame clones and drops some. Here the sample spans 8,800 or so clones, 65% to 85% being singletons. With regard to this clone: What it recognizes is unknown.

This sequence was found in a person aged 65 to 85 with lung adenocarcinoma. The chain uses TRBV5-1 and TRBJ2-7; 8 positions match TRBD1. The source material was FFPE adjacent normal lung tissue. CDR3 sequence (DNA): TGCGCCAGCTCGCCGACAGGGGCGGCCTACGAGCAGTACTTC. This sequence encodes CASSPTGAAYEQYF.